The 4 T cell receptor beta chains presented below share a single source sample, sequenced in a study of T cells in localized non-small cell lung cancer. The method was immunoSEQ multiplex PCR; TCRdb's version includes in-frame clones alone and lacks a portion of them. The data contain tens of thousands of clones, roughly 86% of them seen just once; the ten biggest clones take up over 6%. The material sequenced was peripheral blood, taken before any cancer treatment. The receptors originated from a woman between 18 and 50 years old with stage III lung adenocarcinoma.

V usage is TRBV6-5 and J usage is TRBJ1-2; D perhaps matches TRBD1 (6 bases). Germline CDR1 MNHEY, CDR2 SVGAGI. CDR3 length: 13 amino acids. Trimming removed 6 bases from V and 8 bases from J, with 16 bases in between. The CDR3 sequence is CASRAVDSYGYTF. The DNA for the CDR3 is TGTGCCAGCAGGGCCGTGGACAGTTACGGCTACACCTTC.

The chain couples TRBV18 to TRBJ1-1; D unresolved. V was trimmed by 0 bases and J by 8 bases, leaving 10 bases between them. The germline CDR1 and CDR2 sequences are KGHSH and LQKENI. The CDR3 runs 13 residues. CDR3 loop: CASSPPGGYEAFF. The CDR3, as DNA: TGTGCCAGCTCACCACCGGGCGGGTACGAAGCTTTCTTT. Drawing the rest from reference TRBV18 and TRBJ1-1, the complete variable domain is NAGVMQNPRHLVRRRGQEARLRCSPMKGHSHVYWYRQLPEEGLKFMVYLQKENIIDESGMPKERFSAEFPKEGPSILRIQQVVRGDSAAYFCASSPPGGYEAFFGQGTRLTVV.

The chain couples TRBV6-1 to TRBJ1-6, with 7 positions matching TRBD1. The CDR3 is made up of 15 amino acids. Germline assignment: CDR1 MNHNS and CDR2 SASEGT. The J segment lost 10 bases and the V segment lost 4 bases, leaving 10 bases of the junction unmatched. The CDR3 DNA sequence: TGTGCCAGCAGTGGTGCCAGGGGGGTAGGATCACCCCTCCACTTT. Encoded protein: CASSGARGVGSPLHF.

The V and J genes are TRBV7-9 and TRBJ2-1; unclear D gene. The CDR3 totals 14 residues. V was pared by 0 bases and J by 6 bases, with 9 bases between. CDR1 is SEHNR, CDR2 FQNEAQ, per germline (reference sequence). For the CDR3, the DNA is TGTGCCAGCAGCTTAGCTTCGGATCGCAATGAGCAGTTCTTC. As protein: CASSLASDRNEQFF.